These 9 T cell receptor beta chains share one sample of origin, sequenced in a study of blood T cell repertoires in COVID-19. Some clones are missing from TCRdb's copy, which holds only in-frame ones; the method was immunoSEQ multiplex PCR. The sample carries about 140,000 clones, approximately 80% recorded once. The specimen sequenced was peripheral blood. The receptors derive from a man between 50 and 59 years old with acute or convalescent COVID-19.

This chain links TRBV5-8 with TRBJ2-7; 7 nucleotides align to TRBD2. CDR1 SGHTS and CDR2 YDEGEE come from the germline V gene. V was clipped by 2 bases and J by 4 bases; unmatched bases: 6. This CDR3 region has 14 residues. This CDR3 reads CASSFPTSLYEQYF. In DNA, the CDR3 is TGTGCCAGCAGCTTCCCGACTAGCTTATACGAGCAGTACTTC.

The chain has TRBV5-1 and TRBJ1-4; D is ambiguous. Per the germline V gene, CDR1 is SGHRS and CDR2 is YFSETQ. The CDR3 totals 15 residues. Trimming left V 4 bases short and J 3 bases short, with 13 bases between. The chain's CDR3 is CASSDRRLPNEKLFF. CDR3 DNA sequence: TGCGCCAGCAGCGACCGCAGGCTCCCTAATGAAAAACTGTTTTTT.

The chain combines TRBV5-4 with TRBJ1-2; possibly TRBD1 for D (5 bases). The V gene lost 0 bases and the J gene lost 6 bases, with 21 bases spanning the gap. Germline CDR1 SGHNT, CDR2 YYREEE (reference sequence). CDR3 length: 17 residues. The CDR3 sequence is CASSLGGVGSLGDGYTF. CDR3 coding DNA: TGTGCCAGCAGCTTGGGGGGGGTTGGGTCCCTAGGCGATGGCTACACCTTC.

The rearrangement links TRBV21-1 to TRBJ2-2; the table gives TRBD1 as D, unverified against the DNA. TRBV21-1 is a documented pseudogene. This CDR3 has 18 amino acids. CDR3 in DNA: TGTGCCAGCAGCAAATCAACAGGCAGGTACAGGGGCGTCGGGGAGCTGTTTTTT. Translation: CASSKSTGRYRGVGELFF.

The V gene is TRBV24-1, the J gene TRBJ2-1; 9 nucleotides match TRBD1. Trimming removed 4 bases from V and 3 bases from J; junction bases left unmatched: 12. The V gene's germline CDR1 is KGHDR and CDR2 SFDVKD. The CDR3 sequence is 18 residues long. The DNA for the CDR3 is TGTGCCACCAGTGAGTTTACAGGGGGCGCGGGCTTCTACAATGAGCAGTTCTTC. Its translation is CATSEFTGGAGFYNEQFF.

The chain joins TRBV5-1 to TRBJ2-7; TRBD1 agrees at 10 bases. Trimming removed 0 bases from V and 8 bases from J; junction bases left unmatched: 8. CDR1 is SGHRS and CDR2 is YFSETQ in the germline V gene. This CDR3 has 15 residues. The CDR3 bases are TGCGCCAGCAGCTTGGTTGGGACAGGGGACCCACAGCAGTACTTC. This translates into CASSLVGTGDPQQYF.

The chain combines TRBV9 with TRBJ1-3, with D unclear. CDR1 is SGDLS and CDR2 is YYNGEE in the germline V gene. CDR3 size: 16 residues. Trimming stripped 7 bases from V and 0 bases from J, with 17 bases between. The CDR3 coding sequence is TGTGCCAGCTCAGAACAATTGACTATCTCTGGAAACACCATATATTTT. It yields the protein CASSEQLTISGNTIYF.

As regards this clone: Additional DNA sequences in this sample encode the identical CDR3. The rearrangement uses TRBV3-1 (or the pseudogene TRBV3-2) and TRBJ1-1; tentatively, D is TRBD1 (6 bases). V shed 1 base and J shed 4 bases, with 7 bases lying between them. The CDR3 covers 13 residues. In germline, CDR1 is LGHDT, CDR2 YNNKEL (reference sequence). The CDR3 DNA sequence: TGTGCCAGCAGCCAAGTCAGGGGCACTGAAGCTTTCTTT. It codes for CASSQVRGTEAFF.

CDR3 sequence: CASSSPGDRGSLAKNIQYF. The CDR3 nucleotides read TGCGCCAGCAGCTCCCCCGGAGACAGGGGGTCATTAGCCAAAAACATTCAGTACTTC. This sequence joins TRBV5-1 and TRBJ2-4; 9 nucleotides align to TRBD1. Losses at the gene ends were 3 bases for V and 0 bases for J; bases not matched to a gene: 13. The CDR3 sequence is 19 residues long. Germline V gene lookup returns CDR1 SGHRS and CDR2 YFSETQ.